The 25 T cell receptor beta chains below all came from one sample that was sequenced in a study of Tregs in tolerant kidney transplant recipients. TCRdb keeps only in-frame clones here, not all; method: immunoSEQ multiplex PCR. The sample shows about 110,000 clones, roughly 89% of them seen only once. The material was CD4+ T cells from blood, obtained before the transplant. The receptors originated from a human donor who received a combined kidney and bone marrow transplant.

This chain connects TRBV30 to TRBJ1-4, with 9 bases fitting TRBD1. CDR1 is GTSNPN and CDR2 is SVGIG in the germline V gene (reference sequence). Trimming took 3 bases from V and 8 from J; bases not matched to a gene: 10. This CDR3 is 15 amino acids long. The CDR3 DNA reads as TGTGCCTGGAGGGGACAGGGTTGGGGGACAGAAAAACTGTTTTTT. This sequence encodes CAWRGQGWGTEKLFF. The full variable domain, completed using reference TRBV30 and TRBJ1-4, is SQTIHQWPATLVQPVGSPLSLECTVEGTSNPNLYWYRQAAGRGLQLLFYSVGIGQISSEVPQNLSASRPQDRQFILSSKKLLLSDSGFYLCAWRGQGWGTEKLFFGSGTQLSVL.

The V call is TRBV5-1, the J call TRBJ2-1; 8 bases align to TRBD2. This CDR3 is built from 16 residues. The trim removed 4 bases at V and 1 base at J, leaving 7 bases unmatched. From germline, CDR1 is SGHRS and CDR2 YFSETQ. Here the CDR3 reads CASSRAAGVSYNEQFF. The CDR3 nucleotides read TGCGCCAGCAGCCGTGCAGCGGGAGTATCCTACAATGAGCAGTTCTTC.

The chain recombines TRBV10-3 with TRBJ2-2, with a possible D match to TRBD2 (5 bases). This CDR3 region has 14 residues. Germline V gene data show CDR1 as ENHRY and CDR2 as SYGVKD. Trimming left V 6 bases short and J 2 bases short, with 10 bases between. CDR3 loop: CAISGLLNTGELFF. CDR3 in DNA: TGTGCCATCAGCGGACTCCTCAACACCGGGGAGCTGTTTTTT.

This rearrangement joins TRBV28 to TRBJ1-5; 10 bases map to TRBD1. The CDR3 contains 18 residues. Germline trimming cut 6 bases from V and 3 bases from J; bases unmatched to any gene: 14. Germline V gene data show CDR1 as MDHEN and CDR2 as SYDVKM. The CDR3 here is CASRFYRQGAQNNQPQHF. The DNA of the CDR3 is TGTGCCAGCAGATTCTACCGACAGGGGGCGCAAAACAATCAGCCCCAGCATTTT.

The chain is built from TRBV6-5 and TRBJ1-2, with a possible D match to TRBD1 (5 bases). The length of the CDR3 is 15 residues. Germline CDR1 reads MNHEY; CDR2 reads SVGAGI. The V and J ends lost 5 bases and 2 bases respectively, with 15 bases between them. The CDR3 region is CASSRARGGNYGYTF. CDR3 DNA sequence: TGTGCCAGCAGTAGAGCCCGTGGGGGGAACTATGGCTACACCTTC.

This sequence joins TRBV12-2 and TRBJ1-4. TRBV12-2 is assigned pseudogene status. There are 17 residues in the CDR3. CDR3 DNA sequence: TGTGCAAGTCGTCCTATGTTTTGGACCCCAGGAGGGGAAAAACTGTTTTTT. Amino acids: CASRPMFWTPGGEKLFF.

A few counts support this clone. The chain combines TRBV5-6 with TRBJ1-5, with D possibly being TRBD1 (5 bases). This CDR3 has 16 amino acids. Trimming removed 0 bases from V and 2 bases from J, with 12 bases in between. Per germline, CDR1 SGHDT and CDR2 YYEEEE. As DNA, the CDR3 is TGTGCCAGCAGCTTGGATAGGGGCCAGGGCAATCAGCCCCAGCATTTT. This sequence encodes CASSLDRGQGNQPQHF.

The chain recombines TRBV5-5 with TRBJ1-2; D may be TRBD1 (6 bases). V gave up 0 bases and J gave up 6 bases, with 9 bases separating them. The V gene's germline CDR1 is SGHKS and CDR2 YYEKEE (reference sequence). This CDR3 is built from 13 residues. The CDR3 DNA follows: TGTGCCAGCAGCTTGGCAGGGGATAATGGCTACACCTTC. It encodes CASSLAGDNGYTF.

The genes are TRBV9 and TRBJ1-5, with D perhaps matching TRBD1 (5 bases). V lost 0 bases to trimming and J lost 6 bases, with 13 bases between them. The V gene's germline CDR1 is SGDLS and CDR2 YYNGEE. The CDR3 covers 15 residues. Here the CDR3 reads CASSVGGSGGQPQHF. As DNA, the CDR3 is TGTGCCAGCAGCGTAGGAGGGTCGGGGGGTCAGCCCCAGCATTTT. The full variable domain, its missing parts supplied by reference TRBV9 and TRBJ1-5, is DSGVTQTPKHLITATGQRVTLRCSPRSGDLSVYWYQQSLDQGLQFLIQYYNGEERAKGNILERFSAQQFPDLHSELNLSSLELGDSALYFCASSVGGSGGQPQHFGDGTRLSIL.

The rearrangement links TRBV5-5 to TRBJ1-5, with 7 bases aligning to TRBD1. CDR1 and CDR2 (germline): SGHKS, YYEKEE (reference sequence). This CDR3 has 15 amino acids. V was pared by 0 bases and J by 7 bases, with 7 bases of the junction left unmatched. CDR3 in amino acids: CASSLGPGGEQPQHF. The CDR3 coding sequence is TGTGCCAGCAGCTTGGGGCCAGGGGGAGAACAGCCCCAGCATTTT.

J is TRBJ2-6 and V is TRBV12-5, with D perhaps matching TRBD2 (5 bases). The V gene lost 11 bases and the J gene lost 0 bases, with 8 bases spanning the gap. Germline V gene data show CDR1 as LGHNT and CDR2 as FRNRAP. CDR3 size: 13 residues. This chain's CDR3 is CASEASGANVLTF. The DNA of the CDR3 is TGTGCTTCGGAGGCCTCTGGGGCCAACGTCCTGACTTTC.

The rearrangement uses TRBV6-6 and TRBJ2-7; D is undetermined. Trimming took off 6 bases at V and 5 bases at J, with 11 bases between the two ends. Germline lookup yields CDR1 MNHNY and CDR2 SVGAGI (reference sequence). CDR3 length equals 12 residues. CDR3 sequence: CASRHPSDEQYF. The CDR3 coding sequence is TGTGCCAGCAGGCACCCTAGTGACGAGCAGTACTTC.

V gene TRBV5-1 combines with J gene TRBJ1-1, with D perhaps TRBD1 (5 bases). CDR3 size: 16 residues. Germline V gene data show CDR1 as SGHRS and CDR2 as YFSETQ. V lost 5 bases, J lost 2 bases, and 19 bases lay in between. The CDR3 spells CASRPGLPMGNTEAFF. CDR3 in DNA: TGCGCCAGCAGACCGGGACTTCCAATGGGCAACACTGAAGCTTTCTTT.

The V call is TRBV2, the J call TRBJ2-1; tentatively, D is TRBD2 (7 bases). The CDR3 loop spans 13 amino acids. CDR1 SNHLY and CDR2 FYNNEI come from the germline V gene. The V end lost 7 bases, the J end lost 9 bases, and 16 bases lay between the germline ends. DNA for the CDR3: TGTGCCAGCAAGGGGGTGGGAGGGGGTGAGCAGTTCTTC. Protein sequence: CASKGVGGGEQFF. Looking up the rest from reference TRBV2 and TRBJ2-1 gives the full variable domain: EPEVTQTPSHQVTQMGQEVILRCVPISNHLYFYWYRQILGQKVEFLVSFYNNEISEKSEIFDDQFSVERPDGSNFTLKIRSTKLEDSAMYFCASKGVGGGEQFFGPGTRLTVL.

The chain combines TRBV5-4 with TRBJ2-3, with a possible D match to TRBD2 (6 bases). Per the germline V gene, CDR1 is SGHNT and CDR2 is YYREEE (reference sequence). The CDR3 loop spans 13 amino acids. Between the trimmed V and J ends, which lost 7 bases and 4 bases, there was a span of 13 bases. CDR3 residues: CASSAGSSDTQYF. The CDR3 bases are TGTGCCAGCTCGGCGGGGAGCTCAGATACGCAGTATTTT.

The chain has TRBV5-6 and TRBJ2-7; perhaps TRBD2 as D (6 bases). The germline V and J ends were trimmed by 6 bases and 4 bases, with 20 bases remaining between them. The germline CDR1 and CDR2 sequences are SGHDT and YYEEEE. The CDR3 loop spans 15 amino acids. The CDR3 spells CASNDGRRAGYEQYF. In DNA form, the CDR3 reads TGTGCCAGCAACGACGGCCGGAGGGCAGGGTACGAGCAGTACTTC.

The chain carries TRBV6-5 and TRBJ2-7, with 8 nucleotides matching TRBD1. Trimming at V came to 6 bases and at J to 6 bases, leaving 4 bases not matched to a gene. There are 12 residues in the CDR3. Germline values: CDR1 MNHEY, CDR2 SVGAGI. CDR3 loop: CASSTTGGEQYF. The DNA for the CDR3 is TGTGCCAGCAGCACCACAGGGGGCGAGCAGTACTTC.

V usage is TRBV28 and J usage is TRBJ1-1; TRBD1 matches at 7 bases. V dropped 6 bases and J dropped 1; count of bases not matched to a gene: 11. This CDR3 has 16 residues. Germline values: CDR1 MDHEN, CDR2 SYDVKM. Here the CDR3 reads CASRPAPGQRNTEAFF. CDR3 nucleotides: TGTGCCAGCAGACCGGCCCCGGGACAGAGGAACACTGAAGCTTTCTTT.

The chain uses TRBV7-2 and TRBJ1-1; unclear D gene. The V end lost 2 bases, the J end lost 11 bases, and 21 bases lay between the germline ends. The CDR3 is 15 residues long. CDR1 SGHTA and CDR2 FQGNSA come from the germline V gene. The DNA of the CDR3 is TGTGCCAGCAGCTTATTATCCATGATCAAGGCGGGCGCTTTCTTT. It is translated as CASSLLSMIKAGAFF.

The gene calls are TRBV29-1 and TRBJ2-1, with 9 nucleotides matching TRBD2. The ends lost 7 bases at V and 5 bases at J; junction bases unmatched: 9. This CDR3 is 14 amino acids long. Germline V gene data show CDR1 as SQVTM and CDR2 as ANQGSEA. The CDR3 region is CSGGLAGIHNEQFF. In nucleotides, the CDR3 is TGCAGCGGGGGGCTAGCGGGAATTCACAATGAGCAGTTCTTC.

V and J are TRBV6-1 and TRBJ2-1, with 9 bases fitting TRBD1. Germline assignment: CDR1 MNHNS and CDR2 SASEGT. Germline trimming cut 3 bases from V and 2 bases from J; bases unmatched to any gene: 5. The CDR3 contains 16 residues. The CDR3 protein is CASSDLGQGTYNEQFF. As DNA, the CDR3 is TGTGCCAGCAGTGATCTCGGACAGGGGACCTACAATGAGCAGTTCTTC.

The V and J genes are TRBV5-5 and TRBJ2-3; D may be TRBD2 (6 bases). The CDR3 runs to 16 residues. V gave up 4 bases and J gave up 0 bases, with 15 bases separating them. Germline lookup yields CDR1 SGHKS and CDR2 YYEKEE (reference sequence). The CDR3 nucleotides are TGTGCCAGCAGCCTATCCGGGACTTGGAGCACAGATACGCAGTATTTT. This codes for CASSLSGTWSTDTQYF.

The chain couples TRBV29-1 to TRBJ2-5; no clear D gene. Trimming took off 1 base at V and 3 bases at J, with 12 bases between the two ends. CDR1 is SQVTM and CDR2 is ANQGSEA in the germline V gene. This CDR3 has 14 residues. The CDR3 reads CSVEVPGFKETQYF. The CDR3 DNA follows: TGCAGCGTTGAAGTCCCAGGATTTAAAGAGACCCAGTACTTC.

This sequence joins TRBV7-6 and TRBJ2-2, with D possibly TRBD1 on 6 matching bases. Germline CDR1 SGHVS, CDR2 FNYEAQ. V dropped 2 bases and J dropped 4 bases, with 23 bases sitting between them. The CDR3 is 19 amino acids. In DNA, the CDR3 is TGTGCCAGCAGCTTACAGCACAGGGCCCCTCGCGAAGGCACCGGGGAGCTGTTTTTT. Translation: CASSLQHRAPREGTGELFF.

The chain couples TRBV5-1 to TRBJ2-1, with TRBD2 matching 13 bases. This CDR3 has 15 amino acids. V shed 4 bases and J 9 bases; nucleotides not matched to a gene: 7. Germline assignment: CDR1 SGHRS and CDR2 YFSETQ. This chain's CDR3 is CASSPTSGGGGEQFF. In DNA form, the CDR3 reads TGCGCCAGCAGCCCTACTAGCGGGGGGGGTGGTGAGCAGTTCTTC.